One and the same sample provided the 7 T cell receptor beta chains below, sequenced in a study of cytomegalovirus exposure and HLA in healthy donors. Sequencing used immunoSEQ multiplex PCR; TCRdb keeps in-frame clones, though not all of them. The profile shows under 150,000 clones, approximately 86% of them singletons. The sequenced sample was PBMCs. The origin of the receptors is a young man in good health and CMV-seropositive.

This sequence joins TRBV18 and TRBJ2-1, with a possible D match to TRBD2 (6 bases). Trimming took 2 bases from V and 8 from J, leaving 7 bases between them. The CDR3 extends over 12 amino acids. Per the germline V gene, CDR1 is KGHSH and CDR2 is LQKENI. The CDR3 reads CASSPTGDEQFF. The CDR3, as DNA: TGTGCCAGCTCACCAACGGGGGATGAGCAGTTCTTC.

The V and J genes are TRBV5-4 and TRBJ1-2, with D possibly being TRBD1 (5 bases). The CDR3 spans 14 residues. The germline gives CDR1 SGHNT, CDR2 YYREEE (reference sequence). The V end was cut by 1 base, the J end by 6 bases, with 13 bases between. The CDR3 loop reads CASSLQGRRDGYTF. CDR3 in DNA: TGTGCCAGCAGCTTGCAGGGTCGGAGGGATGGCTACACCTTC. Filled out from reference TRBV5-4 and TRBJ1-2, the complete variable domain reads ETGVTQSPTHLIKTRGQQVTLRCSSQSGHNTVSWYQQALGQGPQFIFQYYREEENGRGNFPPRFSGLQFPNYSSELNVNALELDDSALYLCASSLQGRRDGYTFGSGTRLTVV.

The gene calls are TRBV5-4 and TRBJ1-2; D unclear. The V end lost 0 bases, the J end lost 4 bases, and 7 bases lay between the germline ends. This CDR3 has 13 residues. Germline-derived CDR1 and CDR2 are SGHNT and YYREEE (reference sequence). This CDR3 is CASSLDPLYGYTF. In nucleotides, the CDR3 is TGTGCCAGCAGCTTGGATCCACTCTATGGCTACACCTTC.

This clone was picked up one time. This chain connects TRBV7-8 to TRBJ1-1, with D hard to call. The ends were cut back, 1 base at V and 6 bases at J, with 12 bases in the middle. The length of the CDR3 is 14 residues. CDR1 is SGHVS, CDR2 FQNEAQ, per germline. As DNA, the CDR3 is TGTGCCAGCAGCTTAGAGCTTTTTAATCCTGAAGCTTTCTTT. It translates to CASSLELFNPEAFF.

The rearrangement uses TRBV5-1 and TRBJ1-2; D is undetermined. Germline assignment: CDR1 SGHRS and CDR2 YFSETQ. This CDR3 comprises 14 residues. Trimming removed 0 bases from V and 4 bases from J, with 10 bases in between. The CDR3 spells CASSLVGVSYGYTF. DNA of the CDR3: TGCGCCAGCAGCTTGGTTGGAGTCTCCTATGGCTACACCTTC. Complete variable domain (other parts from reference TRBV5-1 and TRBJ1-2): KAGVTQTPRYLIKTRGQQVTLSCSPISGHRSVSWYQQTPGQGLQFLFEYFSETQRNKGNFPGRFSGRQFSNSRSEMNVSTLELGDSALYLCASSLVGVSYGYTFGSGTRLTVV.

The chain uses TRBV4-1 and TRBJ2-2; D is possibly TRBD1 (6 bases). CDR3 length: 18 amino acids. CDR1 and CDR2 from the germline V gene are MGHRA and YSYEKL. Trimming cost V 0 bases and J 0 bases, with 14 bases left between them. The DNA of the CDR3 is TGCGCCAGCAGCCAAGAAGCGCCAGGGGCTGCGAACACCGGGGAGCTGTTTTTT. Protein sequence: CASSQEAPGAANTGELFF.

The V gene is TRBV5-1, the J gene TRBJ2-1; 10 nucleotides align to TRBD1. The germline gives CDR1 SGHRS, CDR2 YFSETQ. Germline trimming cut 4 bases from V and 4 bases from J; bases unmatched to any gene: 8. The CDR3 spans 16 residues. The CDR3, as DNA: TGCGCCAGCAGCGGGAAGGGACAGGGGCCTTACAATGAGCAGTTCTTC. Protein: CASSGKGQGPYNEQFF.